This TCR beta chain appears in the sequencing data of a study of CD8 T cells in Susac syndrome. Overall study results and limits: Regarding the TCR sequencing and HLA analysis, the study admitted that a relatively small number of individuals were involved.

TCR beta sequences were obtained from blood CD8+ and CD4+ T cells. RNA was extracted with the RNeasy kit, and a quantity of about 0.45 to 1 ug was reverse transcribed using random hexamers. MiXCR, applied by TCRdb to the immunoSEQ multiplex PCR reads, yields one record per CDR3 protein. The table lists 120,000 to 150,000 distinct CDR3 sequences, approximately 94% of them singletons. With regard to this clonotype: As yet, its antigen is unknown.

The germline CDR1 and CDR2 sequences are DFQATT and SNEGSKA (reference sequence). The length of the CDR3 is 13 residues. V was shortened by 6 bases and J by 0 bases, with 9 bases between the two germline ends. The clonotype comes from a human donor with Susac syndrome. The sequenced sample consisted of CD4+ T cells from PBMCs. This chain connects TRBV20-1 to TRBJ2-4; weak D call: TRBD2 (5 bases). The CDR3: CSAWEIAKNIQYF. The CDR3 bases are TGCAGTGCGTGGGAGATAGCCAAAAACATTCAGTACTTC.